This record concerns one TCR beta chain sequence. CDR1 and CDR2 from the germline V gene are LNHNV and YYDKDF (reference sequence). The length of the CDR3 is 15 residues. The germline V and J ends were trimmed by 1 base and 2 bases, with 10 bases remaining between them. Authors' methods: Estimation of nucleated cell counts was performed using reference gene primer amplification. The protocol was immunoSEQ multiplex PCR, while the TCRdb copy is restricted to in-frame clones and leaves out a portion. The V and J calls and clone size are taken from that table; D and trimming were inferred from the DNA. Of about 51,000 clones detected, roughly 91% appear once; the ten largest clones hold 6.5%. The data were obtained in a study of blood T cell repertoires in COVID-19.

Input material: peripheral blood. V and J are TRBV15 and TRBJ2-3; maybe TRBD1 (5 bases). This TCR derives from a man between 45 and 60 years old with active COVID-19. CDR3 nucleotide sequence: TGTGCCACCAGCAGAGGGGCAGGGCCCACAGATACGCAGTATTTT. Translated: CATSRGAGPTDTQYF. Full variable domain (outside the CDR3, taken from reference TRBV15 and TRBJ2-3): DAMVIQNPRYQVTQFGKPVTLSCSQTLNHNVMYWYQQKSSQAPKLLFHYYDKDFNNEADTPDNFQSRRPNTSFCFLDIRSPGLGDTAMYLCATSRGAGPTDTQYFGPGTRLTVL.